A single sample is the source of the 27 T cell receptor beta chains below, sequenced in a study of shared clonotypes between healthy human individuals. Measured with immunoSEQ multiplex PCR; TCRdb has only the in-frame clones, and not every one. Of 600,000 to 750,000 clones in the sample, 55% to 80% are singletons; the top ten hold more than 1.5%. Sequenced sample: memory CD4+ T cells sorted from blood. Documented subset: CD45RA-negative fraction. The receptor source for this set is a woman in her thirties in good health.

This rearrangement joins TRBV5-1 to TRBJ2-2; D is ambiguous. Germline V lookup: CDR1 SGHRS, CDR2 YFSETQ. The CDR3 length is 13 residues. Trimming removed 2 bases at V and 6 bases at J, with 8 bases between. In nucleotides, the CDR3 is TGCGCCAGCAGCTTTGGAGAGGCCGGGGAGCTGTTTTTT. Amino acid sequence: CASSFGEAGELFF. Using reference TRBV5-1 and TRBJ2-2 for the parts outside the CDR3, the full variable domain is KAGVTQTPRYLIKTRGQQVTLSCSPISGHRSVSWYQQTPGQGLQFLFEYFSETQRNKGNFPGRFSGRQFSNSRSEMNVSTLELGDSALYLCASSFGEAGELFFGEGSRLTVL.

CDR3 coding DNA: TGTGCCAGCAGCTTGTTTAATGAGCAGTTCTTC. Amino acid sequence: CASSLFNEQFF. V gene TRBV5-6 combines with J gene TRBJ2-1; D remains unclear. Germline loops: CDR1 SGHDT, CDR2 YYEEEE. Trimming shortened V by 1 base and J by 7 bases, and 3 bases separated the two germline ends. The CDR3 length is 11 residues. Supplemented by reference TRBV5-6 and TRBJ2-1, the full variable domain reads DAGVTQSPTHLIKTRGQQVTLRCSPKSGHDTVSWYQQALGQGPQFIFQYYEEEERQRGNFPDRFSGHQFPNYSSELNVNALLLGDSALYLCASSLFNEQFFGPGTRLTVL.

The rearrangement joins TRBV7-6 to TRBJ2-7; 7 positions match TRBD1. The CDR3 is 16 residues long. Germline CDR1 reads SGHVS; CDR2 reads FNYEAQ. The V gene end was trimmed by 2 bases and the J gene end by 2 bases; junction bases not matched to a gene: 9. CDR3 amino acids: CASSLQTGSGTYEQYF. The CDR3 DNA reads as TGTGCCAGCAGCTTACAGACAGGGTCAGGAACCTACGAGCAGTACTTC.

On this clone: A read error may explain this, as a much larger clone is one base away. The rearrangement uses TRBV7-9 and TRBJ2-3, with 8 bases that match TRBD2. V lost 3 bases, J lost 0 bases, and 2 bases stayed unmatched. CDR3 length equals 15 residues. Germline CDR1 SEHNR, CDR2 FQNEAQ (reference sequence). CDR3 sequence reads: CASSLTSVSTDTQYF. DNA of the CDR3: TGTGCCAGCAGCTTGACTAGCGTTAGCACAGATACGCAGTATTTT.

CDR3 region: CASSKDSNSYNEQFF. Here the CDR3 DNA reads TGCGCCAGCAGCAAGGACTCGAACTCCTACAATGAGCAGTTCTTC. The J gene is TRBJ2-1, the V gene TRBV5-1; D may be TRBD2 (5 bases). The V gene's germline CDR1 is SGHRS and CDR2 YFSETQ. The CDR3 totals 15 residues. Trimming took off 4 bases at V and 0 bases at J, with 11 bases between the two ends.

This chain links TRBV7-2 with TRBJ2-7; TRBD2 agrees at 13 bases. V was pared by 2 bases and J by 7 bases, with 8 bases of the junction left unmatched. This CDR3 region has 16 residues. Germline CDR1 SGHTA, CDR2 FQGNSA. The CDR3 DNA reads as TGTGCCAGCAGCTTAAGCGGACTAGCGGGAGATGAGGAGCAGTACTTC. Amino acid sequence: CASSLSGLAGDEEQYF.

About this clone: One base away lies a much larger clone, so this may be a sequencing read error. This specimen includes other DNA sequences encoding the same CDR3. The J gene is TRBJ1-1, the V gene TRBV7-2; possibly TRBD1 for D (5 bases). CDR3 size: 13 residues. Germline CDR1 is SGHTA and CDR2 is FQGNSA. V was clipped by 5 bases and J by 1 base, with 8 bases between them. This CDR3 reads CASSPQGNTEAFF. CDR3 DNA: TGTGCCAGCAGCCCCCAGGGGAACACTGAAGCTTTCTTT.

The chain links TRBV7-2 to TRBJ1-2; D call uncertain. V was clipped by 3 bases and J by 6 bases, with 11 bases between them. Germline CDR1 SGHTA, CDR2 FQGNSA. The CDR3 has 13 amino acids. CDR3 DNA sequence: TGTGCCAGCAGCTTTTACTCCGGGGATGGCTACACCTTC. The encoded protein is CASSFYSGDGYTF.

This clone was picked up a small number of times. V usage is TRBV2 and J usage is TRBJ2-7; a weak D match, TRBD1 (5 bases). V lost 8 bases to trimming and J lost 4 bases, with 18 bases between them. The CDR3 loop spans 14 amino acids. Germline V CDR1 and CDR2: SNHLY, FYNNEI. This CDR3 is CASAWRQSMYEQYF. CDR3 coding DNA: TGTGCCAGCGCCTGGAGACAGTCGATGTACGAGCAGTACTTC. The variable domain in full, with the rest retrieved from reference TRBV2 and TRBJ2-7, is EPEVTQTPSHQVTQMGQEVILRCVPISNHLYFYWYRQILGQKVEFLVSFYNNEISEKSEIFDDQFSVERPDGSNFTLKIRSTKLEDSAMYFCASAWRQSMYEQYFGPGTRLTVT.

This sequence joins TRBV7-9 and TRBJ1-2, with D unclear. With 6 bases removed from V and 4 bases from J, the gap between germline ends came to 18 bases. CDR3 length: 15 amino acids. Germline loops: CDR1 SEHNR, CDR2 FQNEAQ (reference sequence). The CDR3 DNA reads TGTGCCAGCAGGGAAGCCGGACCGGCGGTCTATGGCTACACCTTC. This encodes CASREAGPAVYGYTF.

This chain's CDR3 is CASSLAGQVASYNEQFF. The DNA for the CDR3 is TGCGCCAGCAGCTTGGCGGGACAGGTCGCCTCCTACAATGAGCAGTTCTTC. The J gene is TRBJ2-1, the V gene TRBV5-1; 8 bases match TRBD1. The CDR3 is made up of 17 amino acids. Germline V CDR1 and CDR2: SGHRS, YFSETQ. The ends lost 0 bases at V and 0 bases at J; junction bases unmatched: 5.

V and J are TRBV7-7 and TRBJ2-5, with D perhaps matching TRBD1 (5 bases). V lost 0 bases and J 5 bases, leaving 7 bases between the germline ends. This CDR3 region has 13 residues. Germline CDR1 and CDR2: SSHAT and FNYEAQ (reference sequence). CDR3 in amino acids: CASSLAGVETQYF. In DNA form, the CDR3 reads TGTGCCAGCAGCTTAGCAGGGGTGGAGACCCAGTACTTC.

The table lists this clone with many counts. The V and J genes are TRBV14 and TRBJ2-3; D is possibly TRBD1 (6 bases). Per the germline V gene, CDR1 is SGHDN and CDR2 is FVKESK. Between the trimmed V and J ends, which lost 2 bases and 0 bases, there was a span of 9 bases. CDR3 length: 15 residues. The CDR3 DNA is TGTGCCAGCAGCCAAAGACAGGCTAGCACAGATACGCAGTATTTT. The encoded protein is CASSQRQASTDTQYF.

V is TRBV21-1 and J is TRBJ2-3; TRBD2, the D gene given by the table, was not confirmed from the DNA. TRBV21-1 is recorded as a pseudogene. The length of the CDR3 is 16 residues. The CDR3 spells CASSKVQRGRTDTQYF. In DNA, the CDR3 is TGTGCCAGCAGCAAAGTCCAGCGGGGACGGACAGATACGCAGTATTTT.

The sample holds a few counts of this clone. V gene TRBV5-1 combines with J gene TRBJ1-5; D unclear. CDR3 size: 8 residues. Germline loops: CDR1 SGHRS, CDR2 YFSETQ. Trimming shortened V by 9 bases and J by 9 bases, and 4 bases separated the two germline ends. The CDR3 region is CATRPQHF. CDR3 in DNA: TGCGCCACCCGGCCCCAGCATTTT. The variable domain in full, completed from reference TRBV5-1 and TRBJ1-5, reads KAGVTQTPRYLIKTRGQQVTLSCSPISGHRSVSWYQQTPGQGLQFLFEYFSETQRNKGNFPGRFSGRQFSNSRSEMNVSTLELGDSALYLCATRPQHFGDGTRLSIL.

The V call is TRBV5-1, the J call TRBJ2-4; D unresolved. Trimming took 1 base from V and 3 from J, leaving 11 bases between them. The CDR3 runs to 15 residues. Germline CDR1 SGHRS, CDR2 YFSETQ. CDR3 DNA: TGCGCCAGCAGCTTGTTGGCCAACTTCAAAAACATTCAGTACTTC. Translating it yields CASSLLANFKNIQYF.

Regarding this clone: One base away lies a much larger clone, so this may be a sequencing read error. The rearrangement links TRBV5-1 to TRBJ2-2; the D gene is possibly TRBD1 (6 bases). CDR3 length: 14 residues. Trimming took 3 bases from V and 1 from J, leaving 7 bases between them. In germline, CDR1 is SGHRS, CDR2 YFSETQ. CDR3 in DNA: TGCGCCAGCAGCTGGGGACAGAACACCGGGGAGCTGTTTTTT. This translates into CASSWGQNTGELFF.

The V call is TRBV2, the J call TRBJ1-1; D unclear. Deletions cut 5 bases from V and 5 bases from J, with 12 bases between. The length of the CDR3 is 13 residues. Per the germline V gene, CDR1 is SNHLY and CDR2 is FYNNEI. The CDR3 here is CASSKTPVTEAFF. The CDR3 DNA is TGTGCCAGCAGTAAGACCCCGGTAACTGAAGCTTTCTTT.

The chain couples TRBV27 to TRBJ1-6, with 8 bases matching TRBD1. This CDR3 contains 18 residues. CDR1 MNHEY and CDR2 SMNVEV come from the germline V gene (reference sequence). The J segment lost 7 bases and the V segment lost 3 bases, leaving 14 bases of the junction unmatched. In DNA, the CDR3 is TGTGCCAGCAGTTTTCCCCTCCCGCAGGGGGCGAACAATTCACCCCTCCACTTT. Translation gives CASSFPLPQGANNSPLHF.

This clone was recorded only once. The chain combines TRBV18 with TRBJ2-1, with TRBD2 matching 13 bases. This CDR3 is built from 17 residues. CDR1 is KGHSH and CDR2 is LQKENI in the germline V gene. Trimming took 4 bases from V and 1 from J; bases not matched to a gene: 4. CDR3 coding DNA: TGTGCCAGCTCACAACTAGCGGGAGGGCGTTCCTACAATGAGCAGTTCTTC. Translated: CASSQLAGGRSYNEQFF.

This clone occurred many times. The V and J genes are TRBV28 and TRBJ2-5, with TRBD1 identical over 12 bases. CDR1 is MDHEN, CDR2 SYDVKM, per germline. The CDR3 extends over 15 amino acids. V shed 7 bases, J shed 1 base, and the junction held 4 bases outside the gene matches. The CDR3 here is CASIGTGGPQETQYF. In nucleotides, the CDR3 is TGTGCCAGCATCGGGACAGGGGGCCCCCAAGAGACCCAGTACTTC.

This chain connects TRBV6-4 to TRBJ2-3; a weak D match, TRBD2 (6 bases). Germline loops: CDR1 MRHNA, CDR2 SNTAGT. This CDR3 has 14 amino acids. V lost 6 bases to trimming and J lost 1 base, with 11 bases between them. CDR3 protein: CASSAGGGTDTQYF. CDR3 DNA sequence: TGTGCCAGCAGCGCCGGCGGGGGCACAGATACGCAGTATTTT.

A few counts support this clone. This chain connects TRBV7-9 to TRBJ1-4; 7 bases match TRBD1. The CDR3 runs 19 residues. Germline CDR1 is SEHNR and CDR2 is FQNEAQ (reference sequence). J gave up 11 bases and V 1 base, and 22 bases lay outside the gene matches. As DNA, the CDR3 is TGTGCCAGCAGCTTAGTCCCCCTCCCCCAGCCTCAAAAGGGACAGAAACTGTTTTTT. Amino acids: CASSLVPLPQPQKGQKLFF.

V gene TRBV27 combines with J gene TRBJ1-5; D gene ambiguous. This CDR3 is 14 amino acids long. The V end was cut by 3 bases, the J end by 2 bases, with 8 bases between. The V gene's germline CDR1 is MNHEY and CDR2 SMNVEV (reference sequence). The CDR3 reads CASSFRSGNQPQHF. The CDR3 nucleotides are TGTGCCAGCAGTTTTAGGTCAGGCAATCAGCCCCAGCATTTT.

V usage is TRBV13 and J usage is TRBJ2-7; D possibly corresponds to TRBD1 (6 bases). This CDR3 has 18 amino acids. Trimming took 4 bases from V and 5 from J, leaving 27 bases between them. Germline V CDR1 and CDR2: PRHDT, FYEKMQ (reference sequence). The chain's CDR3 is CASSSPLYTSTGSDEQYF. For the CDR3, the DNA is TGTGCCAGCAGCTCTCCCCTTTATACCAGTACAGGGAGCGACGAGCAGTACTTC.

Written as DNA, the CDR3 is TGTGCCAGCAGTTCCTCGGGGACAGGGGGCACAAGCACAGATACGCAGTATTTT. Residues: CASSSSGTGGTSTDTQYF. This rearrangement joins TRBV2 to TRBJ2-3, with 12 bases matching TRBD1. The CDR3 has 18 amino acids. J was trimmed by 0 bases and V by 5 bases; bases with no gene match: 9. The V gene's germline CDR1 is SNHLY and CDR2 FYNNEI.

The genes are TRBV2 and TRBJ2-2; perhaps TRBD2 as D (5 bases). Germline CDR1 reads SNHLY; CDR2 reads FYNNEI. The CDR3 length is 13 residues. The V end was cut by 5 bases, the J end by 4 bases, with 8 bases between. The DNA of the CDR3 is TGTGCCAGCAGTCCTACTAGCACCGGGGAGCTGTTTTTT. Translated, it gives CASSPTSTGELFF.